The present T cell receptor beta chain was sequenced within a study of T cells in Graves' hyperthyroidism and ophthalmopathy. Study observations and caveats: A model of 13 V-J pairs discriminated ophthalmopathy from stable hyperthyroidism. Ophthalmopathy was identified by the model a median about six months ahead of onset.

Amplification of TCR beta CDR3 regions used RNA as the template. TCR CDR3 regions were first amplified by RT-PCR with HTBI primers. TCRdb re-called the multiplex PCR reads through MiXCR, storing one row per CDR3 protein. The sample carries about 250,000 distinct CDR3 sequences, approximately 23% recorded once. Researchers barred patients who had uncontrolled infection, other autoimmune disease, pregnancy or lactation. Clinical symptoms, serum thyroxine and TRAb, thyroid ultrasound and orbital computed tomography were used for the diagnoses. This CDR3 spans 13 amino acids. Per germline, CDR1 LGHNT and CDR2 FRNRAP. The V end was cut by 8 bases, the J end by 1 base, with 11 bases between. On this clonotype itself: The target antigen is unknown.

The TCR was taken from a woman aged 40 to 50 with Graves' ophthalmopathy. The J gene is TRBJ1-1, the V gene TRBV12-5; D not certain. Sequencing was carried out using blood. The CDR3 loop reads CASLIGENTEAFF. The CDR3 nucleotides are TGTGCTAGTTTAATTGGAGAGAACACTGAAGCTTTCTTT.